In this sample, the clone carrying this TCR beta chain turned up a few times. The antigen is not known. The junction differs from germline at one of its ends, possibly a read error. CDR3 length equals 13 residues. Germline assignment: CDR1 MNHNS and CDR2 SASEGT. The data belong to a study of cytomegalovirus exposure and HLA in healthy donors. The overall study: The Caucasian-associated ancestry cluster held around 81% of a few hundred genotyped donors.

PCR primers comprised 60 Vbeta and 13 Jbeta primers. Sequenced by immunoSEQ multiplex PCR; TCRdb stores in-frame clones only, minus some. The sample consists of some 150,000 clones, roughly 85% of them appearing once. Overall study findings and caveats: Among the CMV-associated chains, a few were confirmed in vitro as specific for CMV antigens. Likely technical artifact: a cluster of highly shared sequence variants. Usually a TCR sequence was rare, but some public TCRs were found in many donors.

Material: PBMCs. The chain employs TRBV6-1 and TRBJ2-7, with D perhaps TRBD1 (6 bases). The source is a man aged 40-49 years in good health and CMV-seronegative. CDR3 in amino acids: CATKWGLGDGRQF. The CDR3 DNA is TGTGCCACCAAGTGGGGGCTGGGTGACGGTCGCCAATTC.